Shown below are 28 T cell receptor beta chains from a single sample sequenced in a study of blood T cell repertoires in COVID-19. Repertoires were generated with immunoSEQ multiplex PCR, while TCRdb's copy carries only in-frame clones and drops some. The sample shows about 130,000 clones, 70% to 90% of them seen only once. Source material: peripheral blood. These receptors were collected from a human donor in a cohort sampled during active COVID-19.

The V and J genes are TRBV9 and TRBJ2-5; a weak D match, TRBD2 (7 bases). V shed 2 bases and J shed 3 bases, with 17 bases lying between them. The CDR3 loop spans 16 amino acids. Per the germline V gene, CDR1 is SGDLS and CDR2 is YYNGEE. The CDR3 loop is CASSVAGASREETQYF. The CDR3 region has the DNA TGTGCCAGCAGCGTGGCGGGGGCCTCGAGGGAAGAGACCCAGTACTTC.

The chain employs TRBV6-5 and TRBJ2-1; 8 bases match TRBD2. Trimming cost V 7 bases and J 4 bases; bases outside gene matches: 9. Germline V gives CDR1 MNHEY, CDR2 SVGAGI. The CDR3 length is 15 residues. Here the CDR3 reads CASIGGAGGYNEQFF. CDR3 nucleotides: TGTGCCAGCATTGGAGGGGCGGGGGGTTACAATGAGCAGTTCTTC.

CDR3 sequence reads: CASSMGQGLDTQYF. The CDR3 DNA reads TGTGCCAGCAGCATGGGACAGGGATTAGATACGCAGTATTTT. J is TRBJ2-3 and V is TRBV7-8; 9 bases are shared with TRBD1. J lost 5 bases, V lost 5 bases, and 5 bases had no gene match. CDR1 SGHVS and CDR2 FQNEAQ come from the germline V gene. The CDR3 contains 14 residues.

The chain links TRBV5-1 to TRBJ2-7; TRBD2 aligns across 12 bases. With 4 bases clipped from V and 9 bases from J, the junction kept 8 bases outside the gene matches. The length of the CDR3 is 14 residues. Germline V CDR1 and CDR2: SGHRS, YFSETQ. The CDR3 bases are TGCGCCAGCAGCGTGACTAGCGGGGGATATGCGCAGTACTTC. Translating gives CASSVTSGGYAQYF.

This chain connects TRBV19 to TRBJ2-2; 9 bases are shared with TRBD2. This CDR3 spans 18 amino acids. CDR1 is LNHDA, CDR2 SQIVND, per germline (reference sequence). J gave up 5 bases and V 4 bases, and 14 bases lay outside the gene matches. The CDR3 DNA is TGTGCCAGTAGTAGGAGGCTAGCGGGGCGGACACAGACCGGGGAGCTGTTTTTT. Translated: CASSRRLAGRTQTGELFF.

The rearrangement uses TRBV5-8 and TRBJ2-5, with TRBD1 identical over 7 bases. Per the germline V gene, CDR1 is SGHTS and CDR2 is YDEGEE. This CDR3 has 15 amino acids. The V gene end was trimmed by 0 bases and the J gene end by 2 bases; junction bases not matched to a gene: 4. This CDR3 reads CASSLDGTVQETQYF. In nucleotides, the CDR3 is TGTGCCAGCAGCTTGGATGGGACAGTTCAAGAGACCCAGTACTTC.

This clone was observed at least ten times. The chain uses TRBV6-4 and TRBJ2-3, with a weak D call TRBD2 (6 bases). Germline CDR1 MRHNA, CDR2 SNTAGT. Trimming pared 4 bases from V and 1 base from J, leaving 9 bases between. The CDR3 sequence is 14 residues long. This CDR3 reads CASSAGGGTDTQYF. The CDR3 bases are TGTGCCAGCAGTGCCGGCGGGGGCACAGATACGCAGTATTTT.

This clone was picked up a small number of times. The chain links TRBV7-3 to TRBJ2-2; the D is unclear. V lost 5 bases, J lost 2 bases, and 15 bases lay in between. The length of the CDR3 is 16 residues. Germline-derived CDR1 and CDR2 are SGHTA and FQGTGA. The CDR3 loop is CASSRLRSANTGELFF. The DNA for the CDR3 is TGTGCCAGCAGCCGCCTGCGGTCAGCCAACACCGGGGAGCTGTTTTTT.

This clone was observed once. The J gene is TRBJ2-1, the V gene TRBV7-2; 8 bases agree with TRBD1. V lost 5 bases to trimming and J lost 7 bases; unmatched junction nucleotides: 7. Germline loops: CDR1 SGHTA, CDR2 FQGNSA. The CDR3 consists of 14 residues. The CDR3 DNA follows: TGTGCCAGCAGCACCGCAGGGGGCGTGAATGAGCAGTTCTTC. Translating gives CASSTAGGVNEQFF.

CDR3 bases: TGTGCCAGTAGTATAGTAGGAGGGGCGCTGGCTGGAAACACCATATATTTT. Translation: CASSIVGGALAGNTIYF. J is TRBJ1-3 and V is TRBV19, with TRBD1 as a possible D gene (5 bases). The CDR3 is made up of 17 amino acids. The germline gives CDR1 LNHDA, CDR2 SQIVND (reference sequence). V was trimmed by 1 base and J by 2 bases, leaving 15 bases between them. Drawing the rest from reference TRBV19 and TRBJ1-3, the complete variable domain is DGGITQSPKYLFRKEGQNVTLSCEQNLNHDAMYWYRQDPGQGLRLIYYSQIVNDFQKGDIAEGYSVSREKKESFPLTVTSAQKNPTAFYLCASSIVGGALAGNTIYFGEGSWLTVV.

This chain connects TRBV4-2 to TRBJ1-2, with D tentatively TRBD1 (6 bases). Trimming shortened V by 0 bases and J by 6 bases, and 11 bases separated the two germline ends. This CDR3 contains 14 residues. Germline V CDR1 and CDR2: LGHNA, YNFKEQ. The CDR3 DNA reads as TGTGCCAGCAGCCAAGATACCCACAGGGATGGCTACACCTTC. This translates into CASSQDTHRDGYTF.

The rearrangement links TRBV7-6 to TRBJ1-2; 9 bases are a match to TRBD1. V was clipped by 5 bases and J by 8 bases; unmatched bases: 12. From germline, CDR1 is SGHVS and CDR2 FNYEAQ. The length of the CDR3 is 15 residues. For the CDR3, the DNA is TGTGCCAGCAGCCCCATGGGACAGGGCAAAGGAGGCTACACCTTC. Residues: CASSPMGQGKGGYTF.

V is TRBV6-2 or TRBV6-3 and J is TRBJ2-7, with a weak D call TRBD1 (6 bases). CDR1 is MNHEY, CDR2 SVGEGT, per germline. The CDR3 contains 13 residues. Trimming removed 4 bases at V and 6 bases at J, with 13 bases between. Written as DNA, the CDR3 is TGTGCCAGCAGTTTCAACAGGGTAGGCGAGCAGTACTTC. It encodes CASSFNRVGEQYF.

The chain combines TRBV6-6 with TRBJ1-1; no reliable D call. V lost 4 bases and J 0 bases, leaving 9 bases between the germline ends. Germline V gene sequence: CDR1 MNHNY, CDR2 SVGAGI (reference sequence). CDR3 length: 14 residues. The CDR3 region is CASSLPGVNTEAFF. The CDR3 DNA reads as TGTGCCAGCAGTTTGCCCGGGGTGAACACTGAAGCTTTCTTT.

The V call is TRBV10-3, the J call TRBJ2-1, with D uncertain. Germline V gene sequence: CDR1 ENHRY, CDR2 SYGVKD. This CDR3 comprises 11 residues. V gave up 3 bases and J gave up 9 bases, with 6 bases separating them. CDR3 sequence: CAISESGEQFF. CDR3 nucleotide sequence: TGTGCCATCAGTGAATCGGGTGAGCAGTTCTTC.

The chain has TRBV9 and TRBJ1-6; 7 positions agree with TRBD1. The V gene's germline CDR1 is SGDLS and CDR2 YYNGEE. The V and J ends lost 5 bases and 5 bases, in that order; junction bases with no gene match: 13. The CDR3 extends over 17 amino acids. The CDR3 spells CASSLRAPGQNNSPLHF. In DNA form, the CDR3 reads TGTGCCAGCAGTCTTCGGGCCCCGGGACAGAATAATTCACCCCTCCACTTT.

The chain couples TRBV27 to TRBJ2-6; possible D gene TRBD1, 6 bases. There are 17 residues in the CDR3. The germline gives CDR1 MNHEY, CDR2 SMNVEV (reference sequence). V lost 3 bases, J lost 0 bases, and 12 bases lay in between. In nucleotides, the CDR3 is TGTGCCAGCAGTTTTGGGGGCTTTGGCTCTGGGGCCAACGTCCTGACTTTC. The encoded protein is CASSFGGFGSGANVLTF.

The V call is TRBV20-1, the J call TRBJ1-2; 7 positions match TRBD1. Germline CDR1 reads DFQATT; CDR2 reads SNEGSKA (reference sequence). The CDR3 sequence is 11 residues long. The junction had 1 base not matched to a gene; V was cut back by 6 bases and J by 3 bases. CDR3 in DNA: TGCAGTGCCCAGGGGGACTATGGCTACACCTTC. This codes for CSAQGDYGYTF.

This sequence joins TRBV19 and TRBJ1-5; D perhaps matches TRBD1 (6 bases). The length of the CDR3 is 15 residues. Germline V gene lookup returns CDR1 LNHDA and CDR2 SQIVND (reference sequence). V lost 3 bases and J lost 3, with 12 bases in between. This CDR3 reads CASSIPGGLNQPQHF. The CDR3 region has the DNA TGTGCCAGTAGTATTCCGGGGGGCCTCAATCAGCCCCAGCATTTT.

This clone came up a few times. V usage is TRBV19 and J usage is TRBJ2-1; D is perhaps TRBD1 (6 bases). The germline gives CDR1 LNHDA, CDR2 SQIVND (reference sequence). This CDR3 spans 12 amino acids. Trimming stripped 7 bases from V and 4 bases from J, with 8 bases between. The CDR3 DNA is TGTGCCAGTACCCAGGGGTACAATGAGCAGTTCTTC. It translates to CASTQGYNEQFF.

This clone was seen a handful of times. CDR3 nucleotides: TGTGCCAGCAGTTTAACAGGGGTCTCGGCCAAAAACATTCAGTACTTC. Translating it yields CASSLTGVSAKNIQYF. This rearrangement joins TRBV28 to TRBJ2-4; 7 nucleotides align to TRBD1. The CDR3 spans 16 residues. Germline V gene data show CDR1 as MDHEN and CDR2 as SYDVKM. J was trimmed by 1 base and V by 2 bases; bases with no gene match: 5.

CDR3 coding DNA: TGTGCTAGTGGTCCGGGACAGGGTTCGAACACTGAAGCTTTCTTT. Its protein is CASGPGQGSNTEAFF. The chain carries TRBV12-5 and TRBJ1-1, with TRBD1 matching over 9 bases. V lost 5 bases, J lost 1 base, and 5 bases stayed unmatched. CDR1 is LGHNT and CDR2 is FRNRAP in the germline V gene. The CDR3 covers 15 residues.

The chain joins TRBV29-1 to TRBJ2-7; D unclear. V was pared by 6 bases and J by 5 bases, with 20 bases between. CDR3 size: 14 residues. Germline CDR1 reads SQVTM; CDR2 reads ANQGSEA. CDR3 bases: TGCAGCGTGCTAGACCAGACGAAGTCCCACGAGCAGTACTTC. This codes for CSVLDQTKSHEQYF.

The genes are TRBV30 and TRBJ1-1, with TRBD1 matching over 7 bases. Looked up from germline, CDR1 is GTSNPN and CDR2 is SVGIG (reference sequence). V trimming: 4 bases; J trimming: 0 bases; junction bases outside the gene matches: 2. The CDR3 loop spans 13 amino acids. CDR3 nucleotides: TGTGCCTGGACCAGGGGGATGAACACTGAAGCTTTCTTT. Protein sequence: CAWTRGMNTEAFF.

V and J are TRBV5-1 and TRBJ2-2; D is ambiguous. The CDR3 length is 14 residues. Trimming cost V 0 bases and J 7 bases, with 10 bases left between them. Looked up from germline, CDR1 is SGHRS and CDR2 is YFSETQ. The CDR3 protein is CASSLDHSNGELFF. Here the CDR3 DNA reads TGCGCCAGCAGCTTGGACCACAGTAACGGGGAGCTGTTTTTT.

The chain joins TRBV25-1 to TRBJ1-2; D unclear. The CDR3 length is 12 residues. Between the trimmed V and J ends, which lost 4 bases and 4 bases, there was a span of 7 bases. Germline lookup yields CDR1 MGHDK and CDR2 SYGVNS. CDR3 loop: CASSALRYGYTF. CDR3 bases: TGTGCCAGCAGTGCTCTTCGCTATGGCTACACCTTC.

The CDR3 reads CASSVSLLNTQYF. CDR3 nucleotide sequence: TGTGCCAGCAGCGTCAGTTTGCTCAATACGCAGTATTTT. This chain joins TRBV7-2 and TRBJ2-3; unclear D gene. This CDR3 has 13 amino acids. Looked up from germline, CDR1 is SGHTA and CDR2 is FQGNSA. V lost 5 bases and J lost 7, with 13 bases in between.

Of note for this clone: Distinct nucleotide sequences in the sample also encode this CDR3. This CDR3 reads CASSRDRNTEAFF. For the CDR3, the DNA is TGTGCCAGCAGCCGGGACAGGAACACTGAAGCTTTCTTT. The chain uses TRBV6-5 and TRBJ1-1; 7 positions agree with TRBD1. Trimming at V came to 6 bases and at J to 1 base, leaving 2 bases not matched to a gene. Germline V gene lookup returns CDR1 MNHEY and CDR2 SVGAGI. This CDR3 has 13 residues.